A selection of T cell receptor beta chains follows, all from one sample in a study of cytomegalovirus exposure and HLA in healthy donors. The repertoire was sequenced with immunoSEQ multiplex PCR; TCRdb's copy has only in-frame clones and lacks some. The profile shows fewer than 95,000 clones, roughly 84% of them singletons. The sequencing sample was made of PBMCs. The source of these receptors is a woman younger than 35 in good health and CMV-seropositive. CDR3s include the opening cysteine and the closing phenylalanine or tryptophan. A D gene is named only where the DNA matches it firmly. Some rows have no size entry. The others give once, few or many, or a class for an expanded clone.

D: -; size: -; V: TRBV5-1; J: TRBJ2-5; CDR3: CASSLVAGYQETQYF; DNA: TGCGCCAGCAGCTTGGTCGCAGGGTACCAAGAGACCCAGTACTTC
D: TRBD1; size: -; V: TRBV5-1; J: TRBJ1-1; CDR3: CASSLGGGADEAFF; DNA: TGCGCCAGCAGCTTGGGAGGGGGCGCAGATGAAGCTTTCTTT
D: -; size: once; V: TRBV28; J: TRBJ1-1; CDR3: CASSRPRGSAEAFF; DNA: TGTGCCAGCAGCCGCCCCAGGGGTTCTGCTGAAGCTTTCTTT
D: -; size: -; V: TRBV5-1; J: TRBJ2-3; CDR3: CASSTSGGTDTQYF; DNA: TGCGCCAGCAGCACATCAGGGGGCACAGATACGCAGTATTTT
D: -; size: -; V: TRBV27; J: TRBJ1-5; CDR3: CASSLKQPSHQPQHF; DNA: TGTGCCAGCAGTTTAAAACAGCCCTCCCATCAGCCCCAGCATTTT
D: -; size: -; V: TRBV2; J: TRBJ1-2; CDR3: CAREKHYRAGARGYGYTF; DNA: TGTGCCAGAGAAAAACATTATAGGGCGGGGGCGCGTGGCTATGGCTACACCTTC
D: -; size: -; V: TRBV19; J: TRBJ2-5; CDR3: CASSVTPGVQETQYF; DNA: TGTGCCAGTAGTGTGACACCGGGGGTACAAGAGACCCAGTACTTC
D: -; size: -; V: TRBV4-3; J: TRBJ1-6; CDR3: CASSQDAGVGISPLHF; DNA: TGCGCCAGCAGCCAAGATGCGGGCGTGGGGATTTCACCCCTCCACTTT
D: TRBD1; size: -; V: TRBV5-1; J: TRBJ2-5; CDR3: CASSLRAGGPETQYF; DNA: TGCGCCAGCAGCTTGCGGGCAGGGGGCCCAGAGACCCAGTACTTC
D: -; size: -; V: TRBV19; J: TRBJ1-2; CDR3: CASTSYRVGGYTF; DNA: TGTGCCAGTACCTCCTACAGGGTTGGAGGCTACACCTTC
D: -; size: once; V: TRBV15; J: TRBJ1-1; CDR3: CATSRDSRGGDTEAFF; DNA: TGTGCCACCAGCAGAGATAGTAGGGGAGGGGACACTGAAGCTTTCTTT
D: -; size: few; V: TRBV4-2; J: TRBJ2-3; CDR3: CASSRFEDYLTDTQYF; DNA: TGTGCCAGCAGCCGTTTTGAGGACTACTTAACAGATACGCAGTATTTT
D: -; size: -; V: TRBV9; J: TRBJ2-3; CDR3: CASSVAGGNTDTQYF; DNA: TGTGCCAGCAGCGTAGCAGGAGGGAACACAGATACGCAGTATTTT
D: -; size: -; V: TRBV9; J: TRBJ1-2; CDR3: CASSRNRDNYGYTF; DNA: TGTGCCAGCAGCCGAAACAGGGATAACTATGGCTACACCTTC
D: TRBD1; size: -; V: TRBV7-9; J: TRBJ1-1; CDR3: CASSFWGRDRDSNTEAFF; DNA: TGTGCCAGCAGCTTCTGGGGGAGGGACAGGGATTCGAACACTGAAGCTTTCTTT
D: TRBD1; size: -; V: TRBV6-5; J: TRBJ1-2; CDR3: CASSYSISTGAGYTF; DNA: TGTGCCAGCAGTTACTCGATCTCGACAGGGGCTGGCTACACCTTC
D: TRBD1; size: -; V: TRBV10-3; J: TRBJ2-5; CDR3: CAISDVGREGQVETQYF; DNA: TGTGCCATCAGTGATGTAGGTAGAGAGGGACAGGTGGAGACCCAGTACTTC
D: TRBD2; size: -; V: TRBV4-2; J: TRBJ2-5; CDR3: CASSPPAGEETQYF; DNA: TGTGCCAGCAGCCCCCCAGCGGGGGAAGAGACCCAGTACTTC
D: -; size: -; V: TRBV19; J: TRBJ2-2; CDR3: CASSPQGYTGELFF; DNA: TGTGCCAGTAGTCCCCAGGGATACACCGGGGAGCTGTTTTTT
D: TRBD1; size: few; V: TRBV4-2; J: TRBJ1-1; CDR3: CASSQDGWQGGGEAFF; DNA: TGTGCCAGCAGCCAAGATGGCTGGCAGGGGGGAGGTGAAGCTTTCTTT
D: TRBD1; size: -; V: TRBV10-1; J: TRBJ2-2; CDR3: CASSPSFTGGTGELFF; DNA: TGCGCCAGCAGCCCTAGCTTCACAGGGGGCACCGGGGAGCTGTTTTTT
D: TRBD1; size: -; V: TRBV5-1; J: TRBJ1-2; CDR3: CASSPLQGYYGYTF; DNA: TGCGCCAGCAGCCCCCTACAGGGGTACTATGGCTACACCTTC
D: TRBD1; size: -; V: TRBV7-2; J: TRBJ1-1; CDR3: CASSFQGAGGTEAFF; DNA: TGTGCCAGCAGCTTCCAGGGGGCTGGGGGCACTGAAGCTTTCTTT
D: -; size: -; V: TRBV30; J: TRBJ1-3; CDR3: CAWSVLGAGNTIYF; DNA: TGTGCCTGGAGTGTACTTGGTGCTGGAAACACCATATATTTT
D: TRBD2; size: -; V: TRBV5-1; J: TRBJ2-3; CDR3: CASSFSGEADTQYF; DNA: TGCGCCAGCAGCTTTAGCGGGGAGGCAGATACGCAGTATTTT
D: TRBD1; size: -; V: TRBV5-1; J: TRBJ2-7; CDR3: CASSPNEGAQYF; DNA: TGCGCCAGCAGCCCAAATGAGGGGGCGCAGTACTTC
D: TRBD1; size: -; V: TRBV5-1; J: TRBJ1-5; CDR3: CASSPEGAPNQPQHF; DNA: TGCGCCAGCAGCCCGGAGGGGGCCCCCAATCAGCCCCAGCATTTT